These 3 T cell receptor beta chains came from one sample sequenced in a study of shared clonotypes between healthy human individuals. Cells designated naive CD8 were CD45RO-negative and were positively selected for CCR7, with terminally differentiated effector memory CD45RA+ cells excluded. Data came from immunoSEQ multiplex PCR; TCRdb stores just in-frame clones and leaves some out. The sample carries some 2.1 million clones, about 95% recorded once. Sequencing used naive CD8+ T cells sorted from blood. Receptors were obtained from a young man in good health.

The V call is TRBV5-1, the J call TRBJ2-5; D is unresolved. CDR1 is SGHRS, CDR2 YFSETQ, per germline. Trimming cost V 1 base and J 2 bases, with 9 bases left between them. This CDR3 spans 14 amino acids. CDR3 amino acids: CASSLNALQETQYF. CDR3 coding DNA: TGCGCCAGCAGCTTGAACGCCTTGCAAGAGACCCAGTACTTC. Based on the CDR3 plus reference TRBV5-1 and TRBJ2-5, the full variable domain is KAGVTQTPRYLIKTRGQQVTLSCSPISGHRSVSWYQQTPGQGLQFLFEYFSETQRNKGNFPGRFSGRQFSNSRSEMNVSTLELGDSALYLCASSLNALQETQYFGPGTRLLVL.

The chain uses TRBV2 and TRBJ2-7; D is uncertain. The length of the CDR3 is 14 residues. The ends were cut back, 3 bases at V and 0 bases at J, with 9 bases in the middle. Germline assignment: CDR1 SNHLY and CDR2 FYNNEI. The chain's CDR3 is CASSEGPVSYEQYF. Written as DNA, the CDR3 is TGTGCCAGCAGTGAGGGCCCGGTCTCCTACGAGCAGTACTTC.

In this sample, this clone turned up once. V and J are TRBV14 and TRBJ2-3; the D gene could be TRBD1 or TRBD2 (5 bases each). V dropped 8 bases and J dropped 0 bases, with 15 bases sitting between them. The germline V gene encodes CDR1 SGHDN and CDR2 FVKESK. The CDR3 is 15 amino acids. CDR3 protein: CASRLGDHSTDTQYF. CDR3 coding DNA: TGTGCCAGCCGTCTCGGGGACCATAGCACAGATACGCAGTATTTT.